The 29 T cell receptor beta chains below come from one sample, sequenced in a study of post-analysis software for immune sequencing data. Their cognate antigens are unknown. General study findings and limits: TRBV5-6, TRBV5-1 and TRBV20-1 belonged to a set of roughly 5 TRBV segments that were more frequent in patients than controls.

Carried by the TCR beta cDNA libraries were unique molecular identifiers. One entry per CDR3 protein, called by TCRdb with MiXCR from the PCR reads. The repertoire consists of about 760,000 distinct CDR3 sequences, with 25% to 30% occurring once and the leading ten covering approximately 0.55%. The material sequenced was blood. All receptors come from a girl between 10 and 17 years old with multiple sclerosis.

This clonotype has a count of ten or more. The chain joins TRBV5-6 to TRBJ1-4; D is possibly TRBD1 (6 bases). The CDR3 contains 14 residues. Trimming took off 1 base at V and 8 bases at J, with 12 bases between the two ends. Germline assignment: CDR1 SGHDT and CDR2 YYEEEE. The CDR3 DNA sequence: TGTGCCAGCAGCTTGCTGGGGGGCGCGGAAAAACTGTTTTTT. Amino acids: CASSLLGGAEKLFF.

The CDR3 sequence: CASSQEGGANGGETQYF. CDR3 in DNA: TGTGCCAGCAGCCAAGAAGGAGGAGCGAATGGAGGGGAGACCCAGTACTTC. The J gene is TRBJ2-7, the V gene TRBV4-2; D may be TRBD2 (6 bases). The J call may not be correct, given that the DNA end is closer to TRBJ2-5. This CDR3 has 17 amino acids. CDR1 and CDR2 from the germline V gene are LGHNA and YNFKEQ.

The chain combines TRBV20-1 with TRBJ2-7, with 10 bases fitting TRBD2. Germline CDR1 is DFQATT and CDR2 is SNEGSKA (reference sequence). The CDR3 covers 15 residues. With V trimmed by 6 bases and J by 3 bases, 11 bases remained unmatched. Here the CDR3 reads CSAHQRTSGLYEQYF. DNA of the CDR3: TGCAGTGCCCACCAAAGGACTAGCGGCCTCTACGAGCAGTACTTC.

This clonotype showed up just a few times. J is TRBJ2-3 and V is TRBV20-1; no reliable D call. The CDR3 is 14 amino acids. CDR1 is DFQATT and CDR2 is SNEGSKA in the germline V gene (reference sequence). For the CDR3, the DNA is TGCGCCCTCCGATGGCCGTCAAGCACAGATACGCAGTATTTT. The encoded protein is CALRWPSSTDTQYF.

This clonotype was detected only a few times. Since a much larger clone is just one base distant, this may be a read error. V usage is TRBV28 and J usage is TRBJ2-5; D possibly corresponds to TRBD1 (5 bases). Near its end, the DNA agrees better with TRBJ2-7, so the J call may be wrong. The CDR3 is 15 amino acids. Germline V gene data show CDR1 as MDHEN and CDR2 as SYDVKM. This chain's CDR3 is CASTPSRQTFSEQYF. The CDR3 DNA is TGTGCCAGCACCCCCTCGAGACAGACTTTCTCCGAGCAGTACTTC.

This clonotype was seen just once. The rearrangement links TRBV5-8 to TRBJ1-4, with TRBD1 identical over 9 bases. CDR3 length: 17 amino acids. Germline-derived CDR1 and CDR2 are SGHTS and YDEGEE. V was clipped by 4 bases and J by 0 bases; unmatched bases: 7. Written as DNA, the CDR3 is TGTGCCAGCAGCCCCGGGACAGGGCCGTCAACTAATGAAAAACTGTTTTTT. It is translated as CASSPGTGPSTNEKLFF.

This clonotype has more than one count but fewer than ten. The rearrangement uses TRBV20-1 and TRBJ1-1; D gene uncertain. V was shortened by 0 bases and J by 3 bases, with 2 bases between the two germline ends. Germline V gene data show CDR1 as DFQATT and CDR2 as SNEGSKA (reference sequence). This CDR3 is built from 11 residues. CDR3 protein: CSAREDTEAFF. CDR3 in DNA: TGCAGTGCTAGAGAGGACACTGAAGCTTTCTTT.

This clonotype has more than one count but fewer than ten. The chain couples TRBV29-1 to TRBJ1-1, with D hard to call. CDR3 length equals 11 residues. Trimming removed 5 bases at V and 0 bases at J, with 4 bases between. Germline V gene sequence: CDR1 SQVTM, CDR2 ANQGSEA. CDR3 DNA: TGCAGCGTTAAGGTGAACACTGAAGCTTTCTTT. Its translation: CSVKVNTEAFF. The full variable domain, rest sourced from reference TRBV29-1 and TRBJ1-1, is SAVISQKPSRDICQRGTSLTIQCQVDSQVTMMFWYRQQPGQSLTLIATANQGSEATYESGFVIDKFPISRPNLTFSTLTVSNMSPEDSSIYLCSVKVNTEAFFGQGTRLTVV.

This chain uses TRBV20-1 with TRBJ2-7; 10 bases are a match to TRBD1. There are 14 residues in the CDR3. Per germline, CDR1 DFQATT and CDR2 SNEGSKA (reference sequence). Germline trimming cut 6 bases from V and 6 bases from J; bases unmatched to any gene: 11. The CDR3 nucleotides are TGCAGTGCAGAACCGGGACAGGGGTCACGCGAGCAGTACTTC. Protein product: CSAEPGQGSREQYF.

In this sample, this clonotype turned up a few times. The genes are TRBV29-1 and TRBJ2-5, with D possibly matching TRBD1 (5 bases). The CDR3 has 14 amino acids. Germline V gene lookup returns CDR1 SQVTM and CDR2 ANQGSEA. V was clipped by 6 bases and J by 0 bases, with 14 bases between them. The CDR3 loop is CSVLGAVYQETQYF. CDR3 DNA sequence: TGCAGCGTCCTTGGGGCGGTCTACCAAGAGACCCAGTACTTC.

The rearrangement uses TRBV12-3 or TRBV12-4 and TRBJ2-1, with TRBD2 as a possible D gene (6 bases). V gave up 5 bases and J gave up 5 bases, with 16 bases separating them. The CDR3 is 15 amino acids. Written as DNA, the CDR3 is TGTGCCAGCAGTCTCAGGGCCGGGAGCAACAATGAGCAGTTCTTC. This sequence encodes CASSLRAGSNNEQFF.

A few counts support this clonotype. The genes are TRBV20-1 and TRBJ2-5, with TRBD2 identical over 9 bases. This CDR3 is built from 14 residues. Germline V gene data show CDR1 as DFQATT and CDR2 as SNEGSKA (reference sequence). The J segment lost 4 bases and the V segment lost 8 bases, leaving 11 bases of the junction unmatched. The CDR3 reads CSSFAGGPAETQYF. The CDR3 nucleotides are TGCAGTTCCTTTGCGGGAGGGCCTGCAGAGACCCAGTACTTC.

This chain links TRBV6-6 with TRBJ2-7; no definite D call. The CDR3 is 12 amino acids. Trimming left V 0 bases short and J 6 bases short, with 6 bases between. From germline, CDR1 is MNHNY and CDR2 SVGAGI (reference sequence). CDR3 DNA sequence: TGTGCCAGCAGTTACTCGGACCTCGAGCAGTACTTC. This encodes CASSYSDLEQYF.

The J gene is TRBJ1-1, the V gene TRBV28, with D possibly being TRBD1 (6 bases). The CDR3 has 14 residues. Trimming left V 4 bases short and J 3 bases short, with 12 bases between. CDR1 MDHEN and CDR2 SYDVKM come from the germline V gene. CDR3 in amino acids: CASSSTGRHTEAFF. In nucleotides, the CDR3 is TGTGCCAGCAGTTCAACAGGGCGACACACTGAAGCTTTCTTT. Supplemented by reference TRBV28 and TRBJ1-1, the full variable domain reads DVKVTQSSRYLVKRTGEKVFLECVQDMDHENMFWYRQDPGLGLRLIYFSYDVKMKEKGDIPEGYSVSREKKERFSLILESASTNQTSMYLCASSSTGRHTEAFFGQGTRLTVV.

This sequence joins TRBV5-1 and TRBJ2-1; D tentatively reads TRBD1 or TRBD2 (5 bases each). TRBJ2-7 explains the end of the DNA better; the J call may be wrong. CDR1 and CDR2 (germline): SGHRS, YFSETQ. This CDR3 has 14 residues. The CDR3 DNA follows: TGCGCCAGCAGCTTGCAAGAGGGGTACAATGAGCAGTACTTC. Amino acids: CASSLQEGYNEQYF.

This clonotype appeared a few times. The chain uses TRBV7-9 and TRBJ2-7; D possibly corresponds to TRBD2 (5 bases). The V gene's germline CDR1 is SEHNR and CDR2 FQNEAQ (reference sequence). This CDR3 contains 14 residues. The ends were cut back, 0 bases at V and 4 bases at J, with 10 bases in the middle. Here the CDR3 reads CASSLALTGYEQYF. CDR3 coding DNA: TGTGCCAGCAGCTTAGCGTTGACGGGATACGAGCAGTACTTC.

The sample holds a few counts of this clonotype. The J gene is TRBJ1-2, the V gene TRBV7-2, with a tentative D call TRBD1 (5 bases). Trimming pared 5 bases from V and 4 bases from J, leaving 17 bases between. The CDR3 runs to 15 residues. CDR1 and CDR2 (germline): SGHTA, FQGNSA. The CDR3 sequence is CASSPRGRGVYGYTF. In DNA, the CDR3 is TGTGCCAGCAGCCCGCGGGGGAGGGGCGTCTATGGCTACACCTTC.

Concerning this clonotype: An end of the junction does not agree with germline; a read error may underlie this. The J gene is TRBJ2-7, the V gene TRBV5-6, with a possible D match to TRBD1 (6 bases). The CDR3 totals 15 residues. Germline values: CDR1 SGHDT, CDR2 YYEEEE. CDR3 sequence reads: CAGSFGQSSSYEQYF. DNA of the CDR3: TGTGCCGGCAGCTTCGGACAGTCGAGCTCCTACGAGCAGTACTTC. Full variable domain (outside the CDR3, taken from reference TRBV5-6 and TRBJ2-7): DAGVTQSPTHLIKTRGQQVTLRCSPKSGHDTVSWYQQALGQGPQFIFQYYEEEERQRGNFPDRFSGHQFPNYSSELNVNALLLGDSALYLCAGSFGQSSSYEQYFGPGTRLTVT.

The rearrangement joins TRBV9 to TRBJ2-3, with 14 bases aligning to TRBD2. CDR1 is SGDLS and CDR2 is YYNGEE in the germline V gene. Trimming at V came to 3 bases and at J to 2 bases, leaving 8 bases not matched to a gene. CDR3 length: 18 amino acids. CDR3 region: CASSERGLAGANTDTQYF. CDR3 DNA sequence: TGTGCCAGCAGCGAGAGGGGACTAGCGGGGGCCAACACAGATACGCAGTATTTT.

The rearrangement joins TRBV6-5 to TRBJ2-3, with 7 positions matching TRBD2. CDR1 is MNHEY and CDR2 is SVGAGI in the germline V gene. V lost 4 bases and J lost 11; bases outside the gene matches: 9. The CDR3 totals 13 residues. CDR3 nucleotides: TGTGCCAGCAGTTTGGGGGGGGACTATGGGCAGTATTTT. Encoded protein: CASSLGGDYGQYF.

This clonotype was detected a few times. J is TRBJ2-1 and V is TRBV7-9; D may be TRBD1 (5 bases). CDR3 length equals 15 residues. V was cut by 5 bases and J by 6 bases, with 17 bases left in between. CDR1 is SEHNR, CDR2 FQNEAQ, per germline (reference sequence). The DNA of the CDR3 is TGTGCCAGCAGCCCCCCGGCAGGGTCGGCCAATGAGCAGTTCTTC. Protein sequence: CASSPPAGSANEQFF. The full variable domain, with the rest looked up from reference TRBV7-9 and TRBJ2-1, is DTGVSQNPRHKITKRGQNVTFRCDPISEHNRLYWYRQTLGQGPEFLTYFQNEAQLEKSRLLSDRFSAERPKGSFSTLEIQRTEQGDSAMYLCASSPPAGSANEQFFGPGTRLTVL.

To note about this clonotype: Sequence at one end of the junction differs from germline and may be a read error. The chain joins TRBV4-1 to TRBJ1-6; no firm D call. The CDR3 totals 13 residues. CDR1 and CDR2 from the germline V gene are MGHRA and YSYEKL. CDR3 residues: CVSSEARFSPLHF. The CDR3 DNA reads as TGCGTCAGCAGCGAGGCGCGGTTTTCACCCCTCCACTTT.

The chain has TRBV29-1 and TRBJ2-2; D not certain. V was shortened by 2 bases and J by 5 bases, with 9 bases between the two germline ends. The CDR3 consists of 13 residues. The germline CDR1 and CDR2 sequences are SQVTM and ANQGSEA. CDR3 DNA: TGCAGCGTTGAACTCCCAGGAACCGGGGAGCTGTTTTTT. Its translation is CSVELPGTGELFF.

As regards this clonotype: A read error may account for a junction end that differs from germline. The chain is built from TRBV6-6 and TRBJ1-2; tentative D call: TRBD1 (5 bases). The CDR3 has 16 amino acids. CDR1 is MNHNY and CDR2 is SVGAGI in the germline V gene (reference sequence). CDR3: CTSSSVQVLINYGYTF. The DNA for the CDR3 is TGTACCAGCAGTTCCGTACAGGTCCTCATTAACTATGGCTACACCTTC.

This clonotype has only a few counts. V usage is TRBV20-1 and J usage is TRBJ2-7; D assignment may be TRBD1 or TRBD2 (5 bases each). CDR1 DFQATT and CDR2 SNEGSKA come from the germline V gene (reference sequence). The length of the CDR3 is 14 residues. The V end lost 1 base, the J end lost 2 bases, and 12 bases lay between the germline ends. Here the CDR3 reads CSARVWGIPYEQYF. CDR3 DNA sequence: TGCAGTGCTAGAGTTTGGGGGATCCCCTACGAGCAGTACTTC.

This chain links TRBV6-1 with TRBJ2-7; 8 nucleotides agree with TRBD2. The CDR3 is 15 residues long. Trimming cost V 1 base and J 2 bases; bases outside gene matches: 4. Germline V gene data show CDR1 as MNHNS and CDR2 as SASEGT. In DNA form, the CDR3 reads TGTGCCAGCAGTGAAGGTCCAGCGGGAGCCTACGAGCAGTACTTC. Its protein product is CASSEGPAGAYEQYF.

In nucleotides, the CDR3 is TGCAGTGCTAGTAATGGGAATCAGCCCCAGCATTTT. Translated: CSASNGNQPQHF. V gene TRBV20-1 combines with J gene TRBJ1-5, with D unclear. V was pared by 3 bases and J by 4 bases, with 7 bases between. This CDR3 contains 12 residues. Germline V gives CDR1 DFQATT, CDR2 SNEGSKA (reference sequence).

This rearrangement joins TRBV6-1 to TRBJ2-3; 7 bases line up with TRBD2. Losses at the gene ends were 8 bases for V and 1 base for J; bases not matched to a gene: 12. CDR1 is MNHNS, CDR2 SASEGT, per germline. The CDR3 is 16 amino acids. CDR3 in DNA: TGTGCCAGCTGTCCTGGACTAGTGGGAGGCACAGATACGCAGTATTTT. Translation gives CASCPGLVGGTDTQYF.

The chain is built from TRBV7-2 and TRBJ1-1, with 10 positions matching TRBD1. Germline loops: CDR1 SGHTA, CDR2 FQGNSA. The CDR3 has 18 amino acids. The J segment lost 1 base and the V segment lost 0 bases, leaving 8 bases of the junction unmatched. CDR3 DNA: TGTGCCAGCAGCTTAGCGGGGACAGGGGCTGGGACGAACACTGAAGCTTTCTTT. Translation gives CASSLAGTGAGTNTEAFF.